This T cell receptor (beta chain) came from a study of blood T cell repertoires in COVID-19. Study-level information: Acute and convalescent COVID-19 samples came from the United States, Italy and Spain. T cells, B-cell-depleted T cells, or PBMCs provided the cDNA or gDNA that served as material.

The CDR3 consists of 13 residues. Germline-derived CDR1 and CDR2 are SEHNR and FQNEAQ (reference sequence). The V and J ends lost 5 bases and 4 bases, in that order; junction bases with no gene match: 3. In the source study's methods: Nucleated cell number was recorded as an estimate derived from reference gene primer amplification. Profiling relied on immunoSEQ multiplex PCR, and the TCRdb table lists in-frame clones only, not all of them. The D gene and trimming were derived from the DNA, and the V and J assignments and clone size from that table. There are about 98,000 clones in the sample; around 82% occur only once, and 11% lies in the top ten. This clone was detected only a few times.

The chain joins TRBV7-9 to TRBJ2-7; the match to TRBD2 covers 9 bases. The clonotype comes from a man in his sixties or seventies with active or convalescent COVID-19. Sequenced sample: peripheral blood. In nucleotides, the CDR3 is TGTGCCAGCAGCGATAGCGGGGGTTACGAGCAGTACTTC. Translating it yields CASSDSGGYEQYF.